This T cell receptor beta chain was recorded in a study of cytomegalovirus exposure and HLA in healthy donors. The study, taken as a whole, reports: Equally common other TCR beta chains were less clonally expanded than HLA-associated ones, a later analysis found.

As for this clone: The target antigen is unknown.

The PCR made use of 60 Vbeta and 13 Jbeta primers. The repertoire was sequenced with immunoSEQ multiplex PCR; TCRdb's copy has only in-frame clones and lacks some. This table holds under 85,000 clones, about four fifths found once. The source is a woman in her thirties in good health and CMV-seronegative. Material for sequencing was PBMCs.

DNA for the CDR3: TGTGCCAGCAGTGACTCGAGACAGAGCACTGAAGCTTTCTTT. Its protein is CASSDSRQSTEAFF. The V call is TRBV6-4, the J call TRBJ1-1; maybe TRBD1 (5 bases). Trimming took off 0 bases at V and 4 bases at J, with 9 bases between the two ends. The CDR3 runs 14 residues. From germline, CDR1 is MRHNA and CDR2 SNTAGT.